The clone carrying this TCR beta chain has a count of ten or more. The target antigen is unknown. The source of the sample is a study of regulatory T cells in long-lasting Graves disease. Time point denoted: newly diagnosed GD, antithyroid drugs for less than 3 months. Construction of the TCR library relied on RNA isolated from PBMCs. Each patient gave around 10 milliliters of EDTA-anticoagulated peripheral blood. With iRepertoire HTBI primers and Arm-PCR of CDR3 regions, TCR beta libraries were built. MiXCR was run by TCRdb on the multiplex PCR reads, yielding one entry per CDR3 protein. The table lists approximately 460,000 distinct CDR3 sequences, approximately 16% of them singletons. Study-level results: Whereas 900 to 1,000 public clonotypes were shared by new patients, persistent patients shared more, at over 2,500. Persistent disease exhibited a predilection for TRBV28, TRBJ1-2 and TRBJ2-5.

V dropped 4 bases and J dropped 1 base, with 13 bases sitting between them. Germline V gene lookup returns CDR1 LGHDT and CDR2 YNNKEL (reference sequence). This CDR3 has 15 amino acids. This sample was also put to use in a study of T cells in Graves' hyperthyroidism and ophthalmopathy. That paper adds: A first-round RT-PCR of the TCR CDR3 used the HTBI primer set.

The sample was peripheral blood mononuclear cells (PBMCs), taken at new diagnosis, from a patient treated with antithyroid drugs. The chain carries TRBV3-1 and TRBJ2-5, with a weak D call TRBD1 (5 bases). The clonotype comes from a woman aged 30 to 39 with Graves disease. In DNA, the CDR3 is TGTGCCAGCAGCCGGGTGGGGCAGGGCCAAGAGACCCAGTACTTC. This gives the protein CASSRVGQGQETQYF.